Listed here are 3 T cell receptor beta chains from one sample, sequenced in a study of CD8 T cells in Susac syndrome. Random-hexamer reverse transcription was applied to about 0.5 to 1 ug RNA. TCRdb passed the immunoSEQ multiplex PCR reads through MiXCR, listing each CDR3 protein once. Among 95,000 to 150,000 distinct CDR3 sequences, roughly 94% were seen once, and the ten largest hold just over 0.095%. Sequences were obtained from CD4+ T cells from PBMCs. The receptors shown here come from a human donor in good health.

As DNA, the CDR3 is TGTGCCAGCAGCATAGGACTAGCGGGACCCTACGAGCAGTACTTC. It encodes CASSIGLAGPYEQYF. The V call is TRBV9, the J call TRBJ2-7; 12 nucleotides match TRBD2. The CDR3 extends over 15 amino acids. The V gene end was trimmed by 4 bases and the J gene end by 2 bases; junction bases not matched to a gene: 4. Germline values: CDR1 SGDLS, CDR2 YYNGEE.

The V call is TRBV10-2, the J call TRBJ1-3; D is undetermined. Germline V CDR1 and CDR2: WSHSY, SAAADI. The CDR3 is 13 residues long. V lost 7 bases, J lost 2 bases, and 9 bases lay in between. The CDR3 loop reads CASKRVAGNTIYF. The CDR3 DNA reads TGCGCCAGCAAAAGGGTGGCTGGAAACACCATATATTTT.

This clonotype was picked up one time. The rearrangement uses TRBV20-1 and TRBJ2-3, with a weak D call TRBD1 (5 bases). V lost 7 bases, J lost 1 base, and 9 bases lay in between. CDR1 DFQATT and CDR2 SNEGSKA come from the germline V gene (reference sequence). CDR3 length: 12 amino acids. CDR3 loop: CSGQPGTDTQYF. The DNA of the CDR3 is TGCAGTGGACAGCCCGGCACAGATACGCAGTATTTT.